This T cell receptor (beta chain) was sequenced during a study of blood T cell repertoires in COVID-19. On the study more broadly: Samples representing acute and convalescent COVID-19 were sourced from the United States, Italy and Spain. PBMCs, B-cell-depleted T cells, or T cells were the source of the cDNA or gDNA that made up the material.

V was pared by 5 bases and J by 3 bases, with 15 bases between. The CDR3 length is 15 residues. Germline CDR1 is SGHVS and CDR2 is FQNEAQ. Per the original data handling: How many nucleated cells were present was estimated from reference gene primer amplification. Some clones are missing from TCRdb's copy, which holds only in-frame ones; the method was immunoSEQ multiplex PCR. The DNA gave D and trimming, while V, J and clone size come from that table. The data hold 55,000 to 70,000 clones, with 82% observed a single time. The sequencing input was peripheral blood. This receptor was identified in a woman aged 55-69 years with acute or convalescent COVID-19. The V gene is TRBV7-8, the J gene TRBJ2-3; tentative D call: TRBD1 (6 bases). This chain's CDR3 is CASSPQVRGTDTQYF. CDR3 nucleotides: TGTGCCAGCAGCCCTCAAGTGAGGGGGACAGATACGCAGTATTTT.